Given below is one T cell receptor (beta chain) in context. Its target is not known. The V end lost 6 bases, the J end lost 5 bases, and 17 bases lay between the germline ends. The CDR3 extends over 13 amino acids. Germline V gene lookup returns CDR1 DFQATT and CDR2 SNEGSKA (reference sequence). Described treatment: approximately 11-day PBMC culture with coronavirus spike peptide pools or control peptides (ViraFEST assay). Via ViraFEST, peptide pools expanded antigen-specific T cells before TCR sequencing. An Oncomine TCR Beta short-read assay was used to sequence the DNA from cultured CD4+ T cells. TCRdb reprocessed the PCR reads with MiXCR, giving one entry per CDR3 protein. The repertoire consists of under 25,000 distinct CDR3 sequences, with roughly two fifths occurring once and the leading ten covering more than 7.5%. The data were obtained in a study of vaccination and CD4 T cells after COVID-19. Study conclusions and caveats: Nearly all convalescent vaccine-specific clones, 304 of 307, recognized only SARS-CoV-2 spike.

Source: CD4+ T cells from blood, cultured in vitro, taken after SARS-CoV-2 vaccination. The chain joins TRBV20-1 to TRBJ2-7; D perhaps matches TRBD1 (5 bases). The sequence was obtained from a human donor who had recovered from COVID-19. The CDR3 DNA is TGCAGTGCCGACGGCGAGGCAGGGAACGAGCAGTACTTC. Translating gives CSADGEAGNEQYF.